Listed below are T cell receptor beta chains from one sample, sequenced in a study of cytomegalovirus exposure and HLA in healthy donors. Using immunoSEQ multiplex PCR, the repertoire was profiled, and TCRdb retains in-frame clones only, with some absent. The sample comprises about 97,000 clones, around 74% of which are singletons, and 1.5% to 2% rests with the top ten. Sequenced: PBMCs. The receptors originated from a woman aged 40-49 years in good health and CMV-seronegative. Both conserved end residues are part of each CDR3. Fields, in order: clone size, D gene, V gene, J gene, CDR3 protein. The D gene is left open where the match is weak. Clone size, where shown, is once, few, many, or a class for clones that have expanded.

NA	TRBD2	TRBV6-5	TRBJ2-7	CASSYGLADSYEQYF
NA	NA	TRBV15	TRBJ1-5	CATSTNTGIRRQPQHF
NA	TRBD1	TRBV5-1	TRBJ2-1	CASSPDRSSYNEQFF
NA	NA	TRBV29-1	TRBJ2-7	CSVVGRAYEQYF
NA	TRBD2	TRBV30	TRBJ2-1	CAWTLSRENKFF
NA	TRBD2	TRBV10-3	TRBJ2-5	CAISETSDSQIQETQYF
NA	NA	TRBV19	TRBJ2-2	CASSRTPNRRGTGELFF
once	NA	TRBV11-2	TRBJ1-5	CASSLDVGAGQPQHF
NA	TRBD2	TRBV2	TRBJ2-7	CASSEAGLAGGPRGDEQYF
NA	NA	TRBV11-2	TRBJ2-4	CASSHIRGSYIQYF
NA	TRBD2	TRBV9	TRBJ2-2	CASSASHSGGVTGELFF
NA	TRBD1	TRBV6-5	TRBJ2-3	CASSYSLGTGRDTQYF
NA	NA	TRBV28	TRBJ2-4	CASSPLVVGGIQYF
NA	TRBD1	TRBV28	TRBJ1-2	CASRSGQGNYGYTF
NA	TRBD2	TRBV19	TRBJ2-3	CASSMGRLASGTDTQYF
NA	TRBD1	TRBV13	TRBJ1-1	CASSPGQGMAEAFF
NA	NA	TRBV27	TRBJ1-6	CASSSRPKRSNSPLHF
NA	TRBD2	TRBV6-5	TRBJ2-7	CASALAVYGGEQYF
few	TRBD2	TRBV5-4	TRBJ2-7	CASSLEVGGSYEQYF
NA	TRBD1	TRBV5-1	TRBJ2-1	CASSSGTGSREQFF
NA	NA	TRBV7-9	TRBJ2-7	CASSLEAAGNYEQYF
few	NA	TRBV10-2	TRBJ1-5	CASSRDNSNQPQHF
NA	TRBD1	TRBV7-2	TRBJ1-5	CASSLVTGAGQPQHF
NA	TRBD2	TRBV7-2	TRBJ2-7	CASSSSGSAYEQYF
NA	TRBD2	TRBV19	TRBJ2-7	CASRDSGLPYEQYF
NA	TRBD1	TRBV18	TRBJ2-5	CASSPDRGLGETQYF
NA	NA	TRBV11-3	TRBJ1-1	CASSLTWGAEAFF
NA	NA	TRBV10-3	TRBJ1-5	CAISEVEYSNQPQHF
NA	NA	TRBV5-1	TRBJ1-2	CASSSLGHEGYTF
NA	NA	TRBV30	TRBJ2-2	CAWSVVLQAGELFF
NA	TRBD1	TRBV7-9	TRBJ1-4	CASSRDSSNEKLFF
NA	NA	TRBV19	TRBJ1-1	CASSGRQDTEAFF
NA	NA	TRBV7-9	TRBJ1-2	CSSSLEQVSGYTF
NA	TRBD2	TRBV10-3	TRBJ2-1	CAISEIQAGSTYNEQFF
NA	TRBD1	TRBV11-1	TRBJ2-7	CASSLGWTGYEQYF
NA	NA	TRBV11-2	TRBJ2-2	CASSFMASSGELFF
once	NA	TRBV2	TRBJ2-7	CASSEGGSSVYEQYF
few	NA	TRBV6-5	TRBJ1-6	CASNWGEGSPLHF
NA	NA	TRBV9	NA	CASSGRDTSYEQYF
NA	TRBD2	TRBV29-1	TRBJ2-1	CSVDGLAGSNEQFF
NA	NA	TRBV27	TRBJ2-1	CASSLLEPTGGEQFF